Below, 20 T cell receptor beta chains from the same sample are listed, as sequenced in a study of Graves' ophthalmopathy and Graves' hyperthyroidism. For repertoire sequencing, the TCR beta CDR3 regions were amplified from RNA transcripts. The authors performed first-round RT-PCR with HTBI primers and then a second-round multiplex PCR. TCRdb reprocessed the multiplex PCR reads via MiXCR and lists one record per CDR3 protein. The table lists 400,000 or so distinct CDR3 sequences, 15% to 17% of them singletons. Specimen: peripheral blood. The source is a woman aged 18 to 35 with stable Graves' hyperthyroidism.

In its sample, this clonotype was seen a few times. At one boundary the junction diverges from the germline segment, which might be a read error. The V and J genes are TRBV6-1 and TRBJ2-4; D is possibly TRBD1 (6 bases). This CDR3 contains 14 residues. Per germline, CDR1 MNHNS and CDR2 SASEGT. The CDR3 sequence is CASRNDRWGNIKYF. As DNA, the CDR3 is TGTGCCAGCAGGAACGACAGGTGGGGAAACATTAAGTACTTC.

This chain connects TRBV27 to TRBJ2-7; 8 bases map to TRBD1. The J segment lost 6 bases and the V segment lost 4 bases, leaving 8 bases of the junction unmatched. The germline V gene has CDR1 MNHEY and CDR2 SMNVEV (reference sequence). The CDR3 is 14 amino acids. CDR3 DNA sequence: TGTGCCAGCAGTTCCACAGGGGGTGGGAGCGAGCAGTACTTC. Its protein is CASSSTGGGSEQYF.

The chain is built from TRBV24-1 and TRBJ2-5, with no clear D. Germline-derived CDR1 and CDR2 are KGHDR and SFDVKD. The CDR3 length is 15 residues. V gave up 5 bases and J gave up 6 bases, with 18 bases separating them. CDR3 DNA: TGTGCCACCAGTGTCTCCCTTGGGGAAGGCCAGACCCAGTACTTC. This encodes CATSVSLGEGQTQYF.

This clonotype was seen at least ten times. As DNA, the CDR3 is TGCAGCGCCCGGGCACCAGCCAGGGAGACCCAGTACTTC. This sequence encodes CSARAPARETQYF. The genes are TRBV29-1 and TRBJ2-5; D is uncertain. CDR3 length equals 13 residues. The V gene's germline CDR1 is SQVTM and CDR2 ANQGSEA. Trimming removed 7 bases at V and 5 bases at J, with 17 bases between.

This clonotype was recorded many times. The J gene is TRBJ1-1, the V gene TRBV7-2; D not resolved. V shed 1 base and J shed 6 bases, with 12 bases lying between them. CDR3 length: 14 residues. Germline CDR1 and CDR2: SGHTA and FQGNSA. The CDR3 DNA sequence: TGTGCCAGCAGCTTAGATACGATTAGCGCTGAAGCTTTCTTT. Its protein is CASSLDTISAEAFF.

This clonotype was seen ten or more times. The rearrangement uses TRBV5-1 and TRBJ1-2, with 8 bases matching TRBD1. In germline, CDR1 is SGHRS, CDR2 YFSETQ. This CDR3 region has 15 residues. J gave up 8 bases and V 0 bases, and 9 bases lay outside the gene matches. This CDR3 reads CASSLDGGQGDGYTF. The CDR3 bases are TGCGCCAGCAGCTTGGACGGTGGACAGGGAGACGGCTACACCTTC.

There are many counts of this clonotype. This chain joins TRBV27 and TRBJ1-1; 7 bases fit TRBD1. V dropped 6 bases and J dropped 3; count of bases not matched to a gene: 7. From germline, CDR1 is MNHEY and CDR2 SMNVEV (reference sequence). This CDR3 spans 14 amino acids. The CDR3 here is CASSPTGLDTEAFF. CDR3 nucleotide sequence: TGTGCCAGCAGCCCGACAGGGCTGGACACTGAAGCTTTCTTT.

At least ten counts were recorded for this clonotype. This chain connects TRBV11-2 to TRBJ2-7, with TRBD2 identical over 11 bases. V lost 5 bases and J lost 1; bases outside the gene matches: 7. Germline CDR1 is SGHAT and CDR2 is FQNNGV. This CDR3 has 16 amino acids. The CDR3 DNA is TGTGCCAGCAGCCCGATTACTAGCGGGGGTTCCTACGAGCAGTACTTC. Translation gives CASSPITSGGSYEQYF.

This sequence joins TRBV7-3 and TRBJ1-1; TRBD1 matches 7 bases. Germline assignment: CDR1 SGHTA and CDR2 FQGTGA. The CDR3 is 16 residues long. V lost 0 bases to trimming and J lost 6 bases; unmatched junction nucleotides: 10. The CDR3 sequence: CASSLTSRRGEAEAFF. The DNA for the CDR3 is TGTGCCAGCAGCTTAACGTCGCGCAGGGGGGAGGCTGAAGCTTTCTTT.

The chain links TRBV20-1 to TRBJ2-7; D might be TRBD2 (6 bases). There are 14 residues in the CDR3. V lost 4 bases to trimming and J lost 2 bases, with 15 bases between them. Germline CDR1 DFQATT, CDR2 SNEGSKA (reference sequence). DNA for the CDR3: TGCAGTGCTAACCTCCGGGACTTCCCCTACGAGCAGTACTTC. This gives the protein CSANLRDFPYEQYF.

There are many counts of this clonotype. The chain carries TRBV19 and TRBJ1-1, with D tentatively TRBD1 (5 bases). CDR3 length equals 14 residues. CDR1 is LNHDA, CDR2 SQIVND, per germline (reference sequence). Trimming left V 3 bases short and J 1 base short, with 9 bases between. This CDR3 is CASSMGRENTEAFF. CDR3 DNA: TGTGCCAGTAGTATGGGCAGGGAGAACACTGAAGCTTTCTTT.

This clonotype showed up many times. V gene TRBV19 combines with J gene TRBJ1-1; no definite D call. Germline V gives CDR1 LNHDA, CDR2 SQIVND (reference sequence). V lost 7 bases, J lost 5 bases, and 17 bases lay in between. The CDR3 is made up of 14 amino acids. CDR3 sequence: CASNIGTGLTEAFF. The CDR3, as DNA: TGTGCCAGTAATATTGGAACTGGACTGACTGAAGCTTTCTTT.

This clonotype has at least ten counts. CDR3 sequence: CASSLNVGQGTEAFF. The CDR3 DNA reads TGCGCCAGCAGCTTGAATGTGGGACAGGGCACTGAAGCTTTCTTT. The gene calls are TRBV5-1 and TRBJ1-1, with TRBD1 identical over 9 bases. The CDR3 is 15 amino acids. Germline CDR1 and CDR2: SGHRS and YFSETQ. J gave up 4 bases and V 1 base, and 5 bases lay outside the gene matches.

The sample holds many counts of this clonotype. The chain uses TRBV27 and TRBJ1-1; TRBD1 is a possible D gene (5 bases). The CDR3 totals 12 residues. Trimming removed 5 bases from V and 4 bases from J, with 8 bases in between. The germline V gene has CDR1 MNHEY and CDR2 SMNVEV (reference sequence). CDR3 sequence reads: CASSTQGTEAFF. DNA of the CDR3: TGTGCCAGCAGTACCCAGGGCACTGAAGCTTTCTTT.

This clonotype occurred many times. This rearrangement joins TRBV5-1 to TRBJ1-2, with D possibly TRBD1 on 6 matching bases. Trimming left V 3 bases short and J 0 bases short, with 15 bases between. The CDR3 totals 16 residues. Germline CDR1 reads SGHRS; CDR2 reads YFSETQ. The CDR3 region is CASSWRTDPANYGYTF. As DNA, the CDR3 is TGCGCCAGCAGCTGGCGGACAGACCCGGCTAACTATGGCTACACCTTC.

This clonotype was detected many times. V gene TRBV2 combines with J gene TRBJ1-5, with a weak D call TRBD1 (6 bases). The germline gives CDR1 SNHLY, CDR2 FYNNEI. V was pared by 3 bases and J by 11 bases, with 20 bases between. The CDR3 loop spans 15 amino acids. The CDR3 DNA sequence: TGTGCCAGCAGTGATAGGACAGCGATCCTTCCGGCCCAGCATTTT. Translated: CASSDRTAILPAQHF.

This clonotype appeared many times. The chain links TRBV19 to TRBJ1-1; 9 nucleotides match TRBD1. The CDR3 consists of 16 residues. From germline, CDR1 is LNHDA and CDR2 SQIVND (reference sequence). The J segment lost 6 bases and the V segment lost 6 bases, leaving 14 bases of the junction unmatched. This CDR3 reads CASRIGTGSVIPEAFF. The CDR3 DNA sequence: TGTGCCAGTAGGATTGGGACAGGGTCGGTCATCCCTGAAGCTTTCTTT.

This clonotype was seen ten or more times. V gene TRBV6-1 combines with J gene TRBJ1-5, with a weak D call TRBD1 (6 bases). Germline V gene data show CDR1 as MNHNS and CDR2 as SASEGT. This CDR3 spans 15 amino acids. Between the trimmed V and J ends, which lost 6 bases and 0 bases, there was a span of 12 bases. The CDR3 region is CASRPGHSSNQPQHF. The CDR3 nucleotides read TGTGCCAGCAGACCGGGACACTCTAGCAATCAGCCCCAGCATTTT.

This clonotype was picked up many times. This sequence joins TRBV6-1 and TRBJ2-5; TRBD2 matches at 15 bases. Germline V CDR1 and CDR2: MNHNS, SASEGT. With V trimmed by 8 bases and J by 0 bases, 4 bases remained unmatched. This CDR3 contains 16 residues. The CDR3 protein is CASLGLAGGYQETQYF. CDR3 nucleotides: TGTGCCAGCCTGGGACTAGCGGGGGGATACCAAGAGACCCAGTACTTC.

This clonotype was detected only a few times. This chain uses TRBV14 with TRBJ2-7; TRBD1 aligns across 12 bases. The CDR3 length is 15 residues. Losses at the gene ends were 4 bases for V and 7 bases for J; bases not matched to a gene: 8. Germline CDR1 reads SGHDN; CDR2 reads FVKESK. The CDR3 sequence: CASSPWDRGLQEQYF. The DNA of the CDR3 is TGTGCCAGCAGCCCGTGGGACAGGGGGCTTCAAGAGCAGTACTTC.